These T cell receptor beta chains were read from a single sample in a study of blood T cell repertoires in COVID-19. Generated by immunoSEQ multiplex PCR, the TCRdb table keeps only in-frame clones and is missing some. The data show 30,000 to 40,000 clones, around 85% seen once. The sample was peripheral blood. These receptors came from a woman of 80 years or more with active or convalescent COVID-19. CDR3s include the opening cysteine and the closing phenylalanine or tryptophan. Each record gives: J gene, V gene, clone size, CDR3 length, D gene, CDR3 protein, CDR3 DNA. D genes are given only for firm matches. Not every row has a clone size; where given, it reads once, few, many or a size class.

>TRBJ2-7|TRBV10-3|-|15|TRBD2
CAISESTRLAGEQYF
TGTGCCATCAGTGAGTCAACCCGACTAGCTGGCGAGCAGTACTTC
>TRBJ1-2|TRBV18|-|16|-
CASSPGMTAVNYGYTF
TGTGCCAGCTCACCAGGAATGACAGCTGTTAACTATGGCTACACCTTC
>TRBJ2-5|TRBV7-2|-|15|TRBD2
CASSKLAGFKETQYF
TGTGCCAGCAGCAAACTAGCGGGATTTAAAGAGACCCAGTACTTC
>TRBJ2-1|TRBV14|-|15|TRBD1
CASSQDLYRGNEQFF
TGTGCCAGCAGCCAAGATCTTTACAGGGGCAATGAGCAGTTCTTC
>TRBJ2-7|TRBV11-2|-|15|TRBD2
CASSLGAGAEYEQYF
TGTGCCAGCAGCTTAGGAGCGGGGGCCGAATACGAGCAGTACTTC
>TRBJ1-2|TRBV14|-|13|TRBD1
CASSTRTGFGYTF
TGTGCCAGCAGCACCCGGACAGGATTTGGCTACACCTTC
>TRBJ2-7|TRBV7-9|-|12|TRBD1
CADRDRPYEQYF
TGTGCCGACAGGGACAGGCCCTACGAGCAGTACTTC
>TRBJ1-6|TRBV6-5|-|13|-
CASRSGRNSPLHF
TGTGCCAGCAGATCCGGGAGAAATTCACCCCTCCACTTT
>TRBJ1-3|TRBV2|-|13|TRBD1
CASSTDRVGTIYF
TGTGCCAGCAGTACTGACAGGGTCGGCACCATATATTTT
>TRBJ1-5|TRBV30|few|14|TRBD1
CAWSVGQGDQPQHF
TGTGCCTGGAGTGTAGGACAGGGCGATCAGCCCCAGCATTTT
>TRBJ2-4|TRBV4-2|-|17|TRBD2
CASSPGGRGGAGNIQYF
TGTGCCAGCAGCCCCGGAGGGCGCGGGGGGGCCGGGAACATTCAGTACTTC
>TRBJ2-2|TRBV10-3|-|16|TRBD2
CAISDGSSGSSGELFF
TGTGCCATCAGTGACGGTTCTAGCGGGAGCTCCGGGGAGCTGTTTTTT
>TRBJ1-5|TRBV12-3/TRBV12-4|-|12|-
CASSRDGQPQHF
TGTGCCAGCAGCCGAGACGGGCAGCCCCAGCATTTT
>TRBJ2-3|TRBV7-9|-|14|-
CASSSPGGTDTQYF
TGTGCCAGCAGCTCTCCGGGGGGCACAGATACGCAGTATTTT
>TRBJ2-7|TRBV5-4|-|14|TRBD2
CASTRGGASYEQYF
TGTGCCAGCACCCGCGGGGGGGCGTCCTACGAGCAGTACTTC
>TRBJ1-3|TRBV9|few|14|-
CASSGRGWGNTIYF
TGTGCCAGCAGCGGCCGGGGATGGGGAAACACCATATATTTT
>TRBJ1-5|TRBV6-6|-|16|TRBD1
CASGLRTGGWVQPQHF
TGTGCCAGCGGCTTAAGGACAGGGGGTTGGGTTCAGCCCCAGCATTTT
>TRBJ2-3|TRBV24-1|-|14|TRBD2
CATSRGGSGYTQYF
TGTGCCACCAGTCGGGGAGGGAGTGGATATACGCAGTATTTT
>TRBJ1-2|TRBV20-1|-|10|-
CAPGSYGYTF
TGTGCCCCCGGGAGCTACGGCTACACCTTC
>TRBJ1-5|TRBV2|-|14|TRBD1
CASSTKDRYQPQHF
TGTGCCAGCAGCACTAAGGACAGGTATCAGCCCCAGCATTTT
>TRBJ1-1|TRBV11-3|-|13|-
CASSLQGNTEAFF
TGTGCCAGCAGCCTTCAGGGTAACACTGAAGCTTTCTTT
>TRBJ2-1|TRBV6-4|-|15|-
CASRPTDSSYNEQFF
TGTGCCAGCAGACCTACCGATAGCTCCTACAATGAGCAGTTCTTC
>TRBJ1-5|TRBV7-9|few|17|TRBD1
CASSLAPGTGGNQPQHF
TGTGCCAGCAGCTTAGCCCCAGGGACAGGGGGCAATCAGCCCCAGCATTTT
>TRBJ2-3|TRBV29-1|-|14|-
CSVDRGSSTDTQYF
TGCAGCGTTGACAGGGGTTCGAGCACAGATACGCAGTATTTT
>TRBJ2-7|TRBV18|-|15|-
CASSPPNRDTYEQYF
TGTGCCAGCTCACCACCCAACAGGGACACCTACGAGCAGTACTTC
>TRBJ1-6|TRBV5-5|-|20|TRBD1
CASSLVSFGTGGSFNSPLHF
TGTGCCAGCAGCTTGGTATCGTTCGGGACAGGGGGATCATTTAATTCACCCCTCCACTTT
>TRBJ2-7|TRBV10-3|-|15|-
CAISVGTYDSYEQYF
TGTGCCATCAGTGTTGGGACTTACGACTCATACGAGCAGTACTTC
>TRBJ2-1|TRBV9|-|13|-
CATGGRSGNEQFF
TGTGCCACGGGGGGCCGCTCTGGGAATGAGCAGTTCTTC
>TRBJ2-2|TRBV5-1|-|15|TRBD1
CASSLGTGTTGELFF
TGCGCCAGCAGCTTGGGGACAGGGACCACCGGGGAGCTGTTTTTT
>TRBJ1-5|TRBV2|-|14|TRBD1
CASTLGQTNQPQHF
TGTGCCAGCACCTTGGGACAGACCAATCAGCCCCAGCATTTT
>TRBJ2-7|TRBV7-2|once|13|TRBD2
CASSSQRESEQYF
TGTGCCAGCAGCTCTCAGCGGGAGTCCGAGCAGTACTTC
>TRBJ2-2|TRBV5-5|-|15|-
CASSLGAGLTGELFF
TGTGCCAGCAGCCTGGGGGCAGGGTTAACCGGGGAGCTGTTTTTT
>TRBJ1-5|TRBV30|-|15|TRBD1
CAWTMDREYNQPQHF
TGTGCCTGGACAATGGACAGGGAATACAATCAGCCCCAGCATTTT
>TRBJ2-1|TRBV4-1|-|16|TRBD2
CASSQERGGSYNEQFF
TGCGCCAGCAGCCAGGAGCGGGGGGGGTCCTACAATGAGCAGTTCTTC
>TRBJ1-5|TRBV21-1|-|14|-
CASSKSREVGPQHF
TGTGCCAGCAGCAAAAGCAGGGAGGTCGGCCCCCAGCATTTT
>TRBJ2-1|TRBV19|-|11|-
CASSMGLEQFF
TGTGCCAGTAGTATGGGCCTGGAGCAGTTCTTC
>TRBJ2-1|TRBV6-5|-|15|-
CASGRGGRSYNEQFF
TGTGCCAGCGGAAGGGGGGGACGCTCCTACAATGAGCAGTTCTTC
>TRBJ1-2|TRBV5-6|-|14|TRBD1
CASSYKGQNYGYTF
TGTGCCAGCAGCTACAAGGGACAGAACTATGGCTACACCTTC